This T cell receptor beta chain was identified during a study of blood T cell repertoires in COVID-19. On the study more broadly: The United States, Italy and Spain supplied acute and convalescent COVID-19 samples.

This CDR3 has 16 residues. J gave up 2 bases and V 6 bases, and 7 bases lay outside the gene matches. Per the germline V gene, CDR1 is SNHLY and CDR2 is FYNNEI. Original processing methods: Reference gene primer amplification gave estimated nucleated cell counts. Sequencing was performed with immunoSEQ multiplex PCR; in TCRdb, only in-frame clones are kept and a portion is missing. That table is the source of V, J and clone size, and D and trimming were worked out from the DNA. Of around 48,000 clones in the sample, roughly 86% were seen once. The sample was peripheral blood. The receptor's source is a man in his sixties with active or convalescent COVID-19. This chain joins TRBV2 and TRBJ2-5; TRBD2 aligns across 12 bases. CDR3 sequence: CASRERTSGEQETQYF. The CDR3 DNA reads as TGTGCCAGCAGGGAAAGGACTAGCGGGGAACAAGAGACCCAGTACTTC.